Each of the 30 T cell receptor beta chains below was sequenced from the same sample in a study of control samples from healthy donors and cancer patients. Method: immunoSEQ multiplex PCR; TCRdb's copy keeps in-frame clones and lacks some. This table has about 150,000 clones, approximately 93% appearing once. Sequenced sample: blood. The source is a man aged 45-65 years in good health.

The chain uses TRBV10-1 and TRBJ2-7, with TRBD2 matching over 10 bases. The CDR3 length is 16 residues. V shed 2 bases and J 4 bases; nucleotides not matched to a gene: 8. In germline, CDR1 is WNHNN, CDR2 SYGVQD (reference sequence). CDR3 residues: CASSEGDTSGMYEQYF. CDR3 coding DNA: TGCGCCAGCAGTGAGGGGGATACTAGCGGGATGTACGAGCAGTACTTC.

The rearrangement uses TRBV19 and TRBJ1-5; no clear D gene. This CDR3 has 16 residues. Germline V CDR1 and CDR2: LNHDA, SQIVND (reference sequence). Trimming took off 3 bases at V and 2 bases at J, with 14 bases between the two ends. This CDR3 reads CASSMPPTLGNQPQHF. CDR3 in DNA: TGTGCCAGTAGTATGCCACCCACCCTGGGCAATCAGCCCCAGCATTTT.

The J gene is TRBJ2-4, the V gene TRBV2, with 8 positions matching TRBD1. Germline CDR1 is SNHLY and CDR2 is FYNNEI. The length of the CDR3 is 17 residues. The junction had 6 bases not matched to a gene; V was cut back by 2 bases and J by 0 bases. Written as DNA, the CDR3 is TGTGCCAGCAGTGAACAGGGGACAGGACTAGCCAAAAACATTCAGTACTTC. Its translation: CASSEQGTGLAKNIQYF.

The chain is built from TRBV7-9 and TRBJ1-1; 7 bases map to TRBD1. The CDR3 covers 15 residues. The ends lost 5 bases at V and 3 bases at J; junction bases unmatched: 9. CDR1 and CDR2 (germline): SEHNR, FQNEAQ (reference sequence). The CDR3 spells CASSIGSQGDTEAFF. CDR3 bases: TGTGCCAGCAGCATTGGATCGCAGGGGGACACTGAAGCTTTCTTT. Filled out from reference TRBV7-9 and TRBJ1-1, the complete variable domain reads DTGVSQNPRHKITKRGQNVTFRCDPISEHNRLYWYRQTLGQGPEFLTYFQNEAQLEKSRLLSDRFSAERPKGSFSTLEIQRTEQGDSAMYLCASSIGSQGDTEAFFGQGTRLTVV.

The chain employs TRBV10-1 and TRBJ2-5; a possible D gene is TRBD1 (5 bases). Germline CDR1 reads WNHNN; CDR2 reads SYGVQD (reference sequence). Trimming took 2 bases from V and 9 from J, leaving 19 bases between them. The CDR3 loop spans 15 amino acids. Written as DNA, the CDR3 is TGCGCCAGCAGTGAGGGACAAACACGGGCAAGGGCCCAGTACTTC. It is translated as CASSEGQTRARAQYF.

The V gene is TRBV5-4, the J gene TRBJ2-5; 10 bases are a match to TRBD2. The trim removed 1 base at V and 4 bases at J, leaving 10 bases unmatched. Germline V gives CDR1 SGHNT, CDR2 YYREEE (reference sequence). There are 17 residues in the CDR3. The CDR3 DNA is TGTGCCAGCAGCTTGTCGGCTAGCGGGAGTATTGGAGAGACCCAGTACTTC. Its translation: CASSLSASGSIGETQYF.

The rearrangement uses TRBV19 and TRBJ2-7, with 9 positions matching TRBD1. The CDR3 spans 14 residues. The germline CDR1 and CDR2 sequences are LNHDA and SQIVND (reference sequence). V lost 2 bases, J lost 4 bases, and 3 bases stayed unmatched. The CDR3, as DNA: TGTGCCAGTAGTATACCGGGACAGGGTTACGAGCAGTACTTC. It codes for CASSIPGQGYEQYF.

This chain uses TRBV6-5 with TRBJ2-5; D is undetermined. Looked up from germline, CDR1 is MNHEY and CDR2 is SVGAGI. The CDR3 totals 15 residues. V lost 6 bases, J lost 4 bases, and 18 bases lay in between. DNA for the CDR3: TGTGCCAGCAGAAATACCTTCTCGATCGGAGAGACCCAGTACTTC. As protein: CASRNTFSIGETQYF.

The chain couples TRBV5-5 to TRBJ1-6; possibly TRBD1 for D (5 bases). The CDR3 extends over 14 amino acids. Trimming took off 0 bases at V and 8 bases at J, with 9 bases between the two ends. CDR1 and CDR2 from the germline V gene are SGHKS and YYEKEE (reference sequence). Here the CDR3 DNA reads TGTGCCAGCAGCTTGGGGGGCGCCGATTCACCCCTCCACTTT. This encodes CASSLGGADSPLHF.

This chain uses TRBV5-1 with TRBJ1-4; no clear D gene. Trimming took 3 bases from V and 2 from J, leaving 11 bases between them. CDR3 length: 15 residues. Germline-derived CDR1 and CDR2 are SGHRS and YFSETQ. The CDR3 region is CASSSTVSTNEKLFF. The CDR3 coding sequence is TGCGCCAGCAGCTCGACGGTGTCGACTAATGAAAAACTGTTTTTT.

This clone was recorded only once. The chain joins TRBV6-2 or TRBV6-3 to TRBJ2-7; TRBD1 matches 8 bases. The V gene's germline CDR1 is MNHEY and CDR2 SVGEGT. CDR3 length: 16 amino acids. The V segment lost 2 bases and the J segment 4 bases; nucleotides outside the gene matches: 10. CDR3 loop: CASSYLGTGFGYEQYF. CDR3 DNA sequence: TGTGCCAGCAGTTACCTCGGGACAGGATTTGGGTACGAGCAGTACTTC.

This chain links TRBV27 with TRBJ1-1; D may be TRBD1 (5 bases). Germline assignment: CDR1 MNHEY and CDR2 SMNVEV (reference sequence). V lost 6 bases and J 1 base, leaving 12 bases between the germline ends. CDR3 size: 14 residues. As DNA, the CDR3 is TGTGCCAGCAGCCCCTGGGGGAAGAACACTGAAGCTTTCTTT. Translated: CASSPWGKNTEAFF.

Comment on this clone: An end of the junction differs from the germline gene, which may be a read error. The rearrangement links TRBV9 to TRBJ2-7; D is uncertain. CDR3 length: 13 amino acids. The germline gives CDR1 SGDLS, CDR2 YYNGEE. CDR3 region: CTSSVGQSYEQYF. Written as DNA, the CDR3 is TGTACCAGCAGCGTAGGGCAATCCTACGAGCAGTACTTC.

V gene TRBV21-1 combines with J gene TRBJ2-1; the D segment call TRBD1 is taken from the table without a DNA check. TRBV21-1 is a recognized pseudogene. The CDR3 is made up of 15 amino acids. As DNA, the CDR3 is TGTGCCGGGCCACGCAACAGGTTAACCTACAATGAGCAGTTCTTC. Translated: CAGPRNRLTYNEQFF.

This sequence joins TRBV23-1 and TRBJ2-1; D possibly corresponds to TRBD1 (6 bases). TRBV23-1 counts as an open reading frame of uncertain function. The CDR3 spans 16 residues. Trimming removed 0 bases from V and 9 bases from J, with 18 bases in between. The CDR3 is CASSQSWQGFVSEQFF. In nucleotides, the CDR3 is TGCGCCAGCAGTCAATCTTGGCAGGGGTTTGTAAGTGAGCAGTTCTTC.

This clone occurred once. This chain uses TRBV7-8 with TRBJ2-7, with TRBD1 matching 7 bases. Germline V gene sequence: CDR1 SGHVS, CDR2 FQNEAQ. CDR3 size: 13 residues. V lost 1 base, J lost 7 bases, and 4 bases stayed unmatched. The CDR3: CASSLGQGGEQYF. The CDR3 region has the DNA TGTGCCAGCAGCTTAGGACAGGGCGGGGAGCAGTACTTC.

This clone was seen many times. This rearrangement joins TRBV24-1 to TRBJ2-6, with D possibly matching TRBD2 (5 bases). The CDR3 runs to 16 residues. The V gene's germline CDR1 is KGHDR and CDR2 SFDVKD. V dropped 4 bases and J dropped 0 bases, with 9 bases sitting between them. The CDR3 reads CATSELLVSGANVLTF. The CDR3 DNA is TGTGCCACCAGTGAGCTACTAGTCTCTGGGGCCAACGTCCTGACTTTC.

This chain uses TRBV5-1 with TRBJ2-2, with D possibly being TRBD1 (5 bases). The CDR3 covers 17 residues. Germline V gives CDR1 SGHRS, CDR2 YFSETQ. The V end lost 0 bases, the J end lost 5 bases, and 17 bases lay between the germline ends. As DNA, the CDR3 is TGCGCCAGCAGCTTGGGAACTACAGGTGGCAGGACCGGGGAGCTGTTTTTT. As protein: CASSLGTTGGRTGELFF.

This clone was recorded once. J is TRBJ1-5 and V is TRBV10-1, with D unclear. V lost 2 bases and J 4 bases, leaving 6 bases between the germline ends. CDR3 length: 13 residues. Germline V gives CDR1 WNHNN, CDR2 SYGVQD (reference sequence). CDR3 sequence: CASSENGNQPQHF. DNA for the CDR3: TGCGCCAGCAGTGAGAATGGGAATCAGCCCCAGCATTTT.

This sequence joins TRBV27 and TRBJ1-1; D is ambiguous. This CDR3 is 13 amino acids long. Trimming shortened V by 2 bases and J by 0 bases, and 4 bases separated the two germline ends. Germline lookup yields CDR1 MNHEY and CDR2 SMNVEV (reference sequence). The CDR3 loop is CASSLTVNTEAFF. The CDR3 nucleotides are TGTGCCAGCAGTTTAACAGTGAACACTGAAGCTTTCTTT.

This CDR3 reads CATSAPDLGNEKLFF. DNA of the CDR3: TGTGCCACCAGTGCTCCCGACCTGGGTAATGAAAAACTGTTTTTT. The chain links TRBV24-1 to TRBJ1-4; D ambiguous. In germline, CDR1 is KGHDR, CDR2 SFDVKD. This CDR3 contains 15 residues. With 5 bases removed from V and 4 bases from J, the gap between germline ends came to 13 bases.

Notes on this clone: Distinct nucleotide sequences in the sample also encode this CDR3. This chain uses TRBV11-2 with TRBJ1-5; D uncertain. V shed 1 base and J shed 1 base, with 2 bases lying between them. The germline CDR1 and CDR2 sequences are SGHAT and FQNNGV. This CDR3 is 13 amino acids long. Here the CDR3 reads CASSLGSNQPQHF. The CDR3 DNA reads as TGTGCCAGCAGCTTAGGGAGCAATCAGCCCCAGCATTTT.

This clone has just one count. The J gene is TRBJ2-2, the V gene TRBV3-1 (or the pseudogene TRBV3-2); the D gene is possibly TRBD1 (6 bases). CDR3 length: 17 amino acids. Germline V gene sequence: CDR1 LGHDT, CDR2 YNNKEL (reference sequence). Trimming cost V 7 bases and J 5 bases, with 23 bases left between them. CDR3 sequence (DNA): TGTGCCAGCAAACACCCCTCAAGACAGGTGGGGACCGGGGAGCTGTTTTTT. Translated, it gives CASKHPSRQVGTGELFF.

CDR3 loop: CASSLGQGAIYEQYF. The CDR3 bases are TGCGCCAGCAGCTTGGGACAGGGGGCGATCTACGAGCAGTACTTC. V usage is TRBV5-1 and J usage is TRBJ2-7, with 10 bases aligning to TRBD1. CDR3 size: 15 residues. V was pared by 0 bases and J by 3 bases, with 3 bases of the junction left unmatched. Per germline, CDR1 SGHRS and CDR2 YFSETQ.

CDR3 sequence reads: CASSPGTGGLETQYF. In DNA, the CDR3 is TGCGCCAGCAGCCCCGGGACAGGGGGCTTGGAGACCCAGTACTTC. This sequence joins TRBV5-1 and TRBJ2-5, with TRBD1 matching over 12 bases. The CDR3 loop spans 15 amino acids. V lost 4 bases, J lost 5 bases, and 6 bases stayed unmatched. The germline CDR1 and CDR2 sequences are SGHRS and YFSETQ.

The V call is TRBV5-1, the J call TRBJ1-2, with 7 bases identical to TRBD1. Germline lookup yields CDR1 SGHRS and CDR2 YFSETQ. The J segment lost 1 base and the V segment lost 4 bases, leaving 4 bases of the junction unmatched. The CDR3 loop spans 14 amino acids. The chain's CDR3 is CASSPTGINYGYTF. CDR3 bases: TGCGCCAGCAGCCCGACAGGGATTAACTATGGCTACACCTTC.

The CDR3 nucleotides are TGTGCCAGCTCACCAGGGGAGGTTAGGTATGGCTACACCTTC. As protein: CASSPGEVRYGYTF. V gene TRBV18 combines with J gene TRBJ1-2, with D unclear. This CDR3 comprises 14 residues. V gave up 2 bases and J gave up 5 bases, with 12 bases separating them. Germline V gene sequence: CDR1 KGHSH, CDR2 LQKENI.

The gene calls are TRBV18 and TRBJ1-1; D is unresolved. Trimming removed 5 bases at V and 10 bases at J, with 17 bases between. CDR1 is KGHSH, CDR2 LQKENI, per germline. This CDR3 comprises 13 residues. Here the CDR3 DNA reads TGTGCCAGCTCAGAGTCTGGGCGGGTGGGAGCTTTCTTT. Its translation is CASSESGRVGAFF.

The J gene is TRBJ2-7, the V gene TRBV5-1; 8 bases align to TRBD1. The CDR3 totals 15 residues. Trimming cost V 3 bases and J 5 bases; bases outside gene matches: 10. Germline CDR1 is SGHRS and CDR2 is YFSETQ. The CDR3 region has the DNA TGCGCCAGCAGCTCGAGGACAGGGTCGTCTAACGAGCAGTACTTC. Amino acid sequence: CASSSRTGSSNEQYF.

This rearrangement joins TRBV27 to TRBJ2-1, with D possibly matching TRBD2 (6 bases). The CDR3 covers 15 residues. V was clipped by 3 bases and J by 0 bases, with 9 bases between them. The V gene's germline CDR1 is MNHEY and CDR2 SMNVEV (reference sequence). The CDR3 sequence is CASSFAGSSYNEQFF. Written as DNA, the CDR3 is TGTGCCAGCAGTTTTGCCGGGAGCTCCTACAATGAGCAGTTCTTC.